This TCR beta chain was recovered during a study of OX40 agonist ivuxolimab in advanced cancers. Study-wide context: Patients were given ivuxolimab, an antibody that agonizes OX40 (CD134). Ivuxolimab was delivered to patients intravenously every 2 weeks at doses spanning 0.01 to 10 mg/kg. Checkpoint inhibitors had been given previously to roughly 36% of patients.

This clone showed up just a few times. Libraries were prepared by immunoSEQ multiplex PCR; TCRdb keeps only in-frame clonotypes and omits some of them. The sample yields tens of thousands of clones, approximately 90% seen once. This sequence originates from an adult with an advanced solid tumor such as melanoma, head and neck, liver or kidney cancer. The sample consisted of CD4+ or CD8+ T cells sorted from blood, taken in a trial of the OX40 agonist ivuxolimab.

The CDR3 DNA follows: TGTGCCAGCAGTCAAGGGTGGTTTTCGGATCTAGCGAACACCGGGGAGCTGTTTTTT. Amino acid sequence: CASSQGWFSDLANTGELFF. This chain links TRBV28 with TRBJ2-2; D remains unclear. The V gene's germline CDR1 is MDHEN and CDR2 SYDVKM. The CDR3 covers 19 residues. V lost 5 bases and J 0 bases, leaving 22 bases between the germline ends.